This TCR beta chain stems from a study of cytomegalovirus exposure and HLA in healthy donors. Study details: A prior analysis found 117 million unique TCR beta sequences from around 190 million T cells.

PCR employed 60 Vbeta and 13 Jbeta primers. The assay was immunoSEQ multiplex PCR, and TCRdb's table has in-frame clones only and misses some. Counted here are approximately 61,000 clones, about 80% occurring once; the ten biggest clones make up just over 50%. The germline V gene encodes CDR1 LNHDA and CDR2 SQIVND (reference sequence). This CDR3 is 14 amino acids long. Trimming removed 8 bases from V and 0 bases from J, with 12 bases in between. The source of this sequence is a middle-aged man in good health and CMV-seropositive. This chain joins TRBV19 and TRBJ2-3; the D is unclear. Sequenced: PBMCs. CDR3 sequence: CASAIRTSTDTQYF. In DNA, the CDR3 is TGTGCCAGTGCGATTCGTACTAGCACAGATACGCAGTATTTT.